The present T cell receptor (beta chain) was sequenced within a study of OX40 agonist ivuxolimab in advanced cancers. Study results and limitations: Clones of CD4+ and CD8+ blood T cells grew by week 6 at doses of 0.1 to 3.0 mg/kg.

Of note for this clone: The target antigen is unknown.

TCRdb's copy holds only in-frame clones and misses some; the assay was immunoSEQ multiplex PCR. The sample lists over 40,000 clones; 70% to 90% were seen once. CDR3 length: 12 amino acids. V was cut by 6 bases and J by 9 bases, with 12 bases left in between. Germline values: CDR1 MDHEN, CDR2 SYDVKM. This clonotype was obtained from an adult with an advanced solid tumor such as melanoma, head and neck, liver or kidney cancer. The chain links TRBV28 to TRBJ1-5; D uncertain. Specimen: CD4+ or CD8+ T cells sorted from blood, collected in a trial of the OX40 agonist ivuxolimab. In DNA form, the CDR3 reads TGTGCCAGCAGGCCCTTCTTGCGGCCCCAGCATTTT. It yields the protein CASRPFLRPQHF.